This T cell receptor beta chain was profiled in a study of T cell responses to AZD1222 COVID-19 vaccine. Study information: Second-dose timings of about 4 or about 12 weeks were pooled. Study observations and caveats: Nearly half of spike-specific TCRs reportedly target unmutated variant regions.

V was shortened by 0 bases and J by 4 bases, with 13 bases between the two germline ends. Per germline, CDR1 LGHNA and CDR2 YSLEER. The CDR3 runs to 15 residues. Comments on this clone: As yet, its antigen is unknown.

Assay: immunoSEQ multiplex PCR; the TCRdb copy retains only in-frame clones and omits some. There are some 99,000 clones in the sample; about 90% occur only once, and about 5% lies in the top ten. The TCR sequence derives from an adult in good health. V is TRBV4-3 and J is TRBJ2-7; the D is unclear. The input for sequencing was peripheral blood, taken on day 0 of AZD1222 vaccination. CDR3 nucleotide sequence: TGCGCCAGCAGCCAAGAATTCCCTAGTAGGTACGAGCAGTACTTC. This codes for CASSQEFPSRYEQYF.